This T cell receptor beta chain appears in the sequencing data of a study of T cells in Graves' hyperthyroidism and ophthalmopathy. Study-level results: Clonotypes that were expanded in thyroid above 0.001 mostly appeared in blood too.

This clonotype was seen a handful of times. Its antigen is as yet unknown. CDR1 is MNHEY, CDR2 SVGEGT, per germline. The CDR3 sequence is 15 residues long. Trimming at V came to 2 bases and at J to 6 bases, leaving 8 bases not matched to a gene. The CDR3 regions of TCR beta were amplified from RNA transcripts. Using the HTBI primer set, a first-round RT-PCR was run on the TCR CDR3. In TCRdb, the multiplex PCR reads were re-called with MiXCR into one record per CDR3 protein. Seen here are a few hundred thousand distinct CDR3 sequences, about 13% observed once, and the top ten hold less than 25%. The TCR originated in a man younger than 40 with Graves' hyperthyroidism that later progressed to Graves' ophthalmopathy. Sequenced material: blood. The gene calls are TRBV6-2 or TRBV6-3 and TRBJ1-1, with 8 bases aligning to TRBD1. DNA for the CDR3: TGTGCCAGCAGTTACGGACAGGGAGGGATAGCTGAAGCTTTCTTT. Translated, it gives CASSYGQGGIAEAFF.